This entry is about one T cell receptor beta chain. This sample was included in a study of blood T cell repertoires in COVID-19. Study summary: Samples taken during acute and convalescent COVID-19 were collected in the United States, Italy and Spain. PBMCs, B-cell-depleted T cells, or T cells were the source of the cDNA or gDNA that made up the material.

Germline values: CDR1 SEHNR, CDR2 FQNEAQ (reference sequence). The CDR3 is 14 residues long. V was shortened by 5 bases and J by 6 bases, with 13 bases between the two germline ends. As originally analysed: Researchers report that nucleated cell counts were estimated from reference gene primer amplification. The protocol was immunoSEQ multiplex PCR, while the TCRdb copy is restricted to in-frame clones and leaves out a portion. The V and J calls and the clone size are those of that table, but D and trimming were determined from the DNA. The table records some 150,000 clones, 84% of them present only once.

This chain connects TRBV7-9 to TRBJ2-2, with D possibly TRBD2 on 6 matching bases. The TCR originated in a man aged 70 or older with acute or convalescent COVID-19. The sample comprised peripheral blood. The CDR3 DNA is TGTGCCAGCAGCCCGAGGACTATTTCCGGGGAGCTGTTTTTT. Amino acid sequence: CASSPRTISGELFF. Full variable domain (rest looked up from reference TRBV7-9 and TRBJ2-2): DTGVSQNPRHKITKRGQNVTFRCDPISEHNRLYWYRQTLGQGPEFLTYFQNEAQLEKSRLLSDRFSAERPKGSFSTLEIQRTEQGDSAMYLCASSPRTISGELFFGEGSRLTVL.